These 20 T cell receptor beta chains originate from one sample sequenced in a study of shared clonotypes between healthy human individuals (dated by TCRdb to the early 2020s). The library was produced with the immunoSEQ multiplex PCR assay. Sourced from immuneACCESS, this table was stored by TCRdb with only in-frame sequences that have V and J called. A share of the clones is absent; for the studies checked, an unresolved V gene accounts for under half, and the remainder has no known explanation. The table for this sample lists 2.3 million or so clones; roughly 93% of them were counted only once. The top ten constitute under 0.45% of the sample. Material for sequencing was naive CD4+ T cells from PBMCs. The cell subset or site label, read with the paper, signifies: CD45RA+ positively selected. These receptors were obtained from a man in his late teens or twenties in good health. Some clones in this sample may be carry-over from other donors' samples.

The chain uses TRBV5-1 and TRBJ2-3, with D perhaps TRBD2 (5 bases). V was clipped by 0 bases and J by 2 bases, with 10 bases between them. The CDR3 is 15 residues long. CDR1 SGHRS and CDR2 YFSETQ come from the germline V gene. CDR3 DNA: TGCGCCAGCAGCTTGGGGCGGGCTAACACAGATACGCAGTATTTT. Its translation: CASSLGRANTDTQYF.

J is TRBJ2-7 and V is TRBV5-4; 7 bases match TRBD1. From germline, CDR1 is SGHNT and CDR2 YYREEE (reference sequence). The CDR3 has 15 amino acids. With V trimmed by 4 bases and J by 1 base, 8 bases remained unmatched. In nucleotides, the CDR3 is TGTGCCAGCAGCCTTACAGGGGCTTATTCCTACGAGCAGTACTTC. Translated: CASSLTGAYSYEQYF.

The rearrangement links TRBV5-1 to TRBJ1-1; D is unresolved. V was trimmed by 9 bases and J by 0 bases, leaving 12 bases between them. The CDR3 loop spans 13 amino acids. Germline CDR1 reads SGHRS; CDR2 reads YFSETQ. CDR3 amino acids: CATKAIMNTEAFF. DNA for the CDR3: TGCGCCACCAAGGCAATTATGAACACTGAAGCTTTCTTT. The complete variable domain, with remaining parts taken from reference TRBV5-1 and TRBJ1-1, reads KAGVTQTPRYLIKTRGQQVTLSCSPISGHRSVSWYQQTPGQGLQFLFEYFSETQRNKGNFPGRFSGRQFSNSRSEMNVSTLELGDSALYLCATKAIMNTEAFFGQGTRLTVV.

The chain carries TRBV9 and TRBJ2-1; TRBD1 might be the D (5 bases). Germline V gene lookup returns CDR1 SGDLS and CDR2 YYNGEE. The CDR3 contains 13 residues. Trimming took off 0 bases at V and 8 bases at J, with 9 bases between the two ends. The CDR3 coding sequence is TGTGCCAGCAGCGTAGCGGTCAGGGATGAGCAGTTCTTC. This codes for CASSVAVRDEQFF.

Regarding this clone: Other DNA sequences from this sample encode an identical CDR3 as well. The chain employs TRBV18 and TRBJ2-7, with D maybe TRBD2 (6 bases). CDR3 length equals 14 residues. Trimming left V 3 bases short and J 0 bases short, with 9 bases between. Germline loops: CDR1 KGHSH, CDR2 LQKENI. The CDR3 bases are TGTGCCAGCTCACCGGGACTGAACTCCTACGAGCAGTACTTC. Translating gives CASSPGLNSYEQYF.

V usage is TRBV6-5 and J usage is TRBJ1-1; TRBD1 aligns across 7 bases. V dropped 11 bases and J dropped 1; count of bases not matched to a gene: 10. Germline V gene sequence: CDR1 MNHEY, CDR2 SVGAGI. The CDR3 covers 14 residues. The CDR3 DNA reads as TGTGCCGGTAAACCTGGGACAGCGAACACTGAAGCTTTCTTT. Translated: CAGKPGTANTEAFF.

The chain recombines TRBV19 with TRBJ2-1, with D possibly TRBD1 on 6 matching bases. Trimming left V 5 bases short and J 0 bases short, with 20 bases between. CDR3 length equals 18 residues. The germline CDR1 and CDR2 sequences are LNHDA and SQIVND (reference sequence). The CDR3, as DNA: TGTGCCAGTAGTGGCAGGGGTGCGGTTCCGAGCTCCTACAATGAGCAGTTCTTC. Translation gives CASSGRGAVPSSYNEQFF.

In the case of this clone: The sample contains more than one DNA sequence encoding this CDR3. The V gene is TRBV4-3, the J gene TRBJ2-7; a weak D match, TRBD2 (6 bases). The germline CDR1 and CDR2 sequences are LGHNA and YSLEER. The CDR3 extends over 13 amino acids. Between the trimmed V and J ends, which lost 0 bases and 3 bases, there was a span of 6 bases. Here the CDR3 reads CASSQDSGYEQYF. For the CDR3, the DNA is TGCGCCAGCAGCCAAGATAGCGGCTACGAGCAGTACTTC.

V usage is TRBV18 and J usage is TRBJ2-1, with 7 bases fitting TRBD2. The CDR3 runs to 15 residues. The ends lost 4 bases at V and 5 bases at J; junction bases unmatched: 8. The germline gives CDR1 KGHSH, CDR2 LQKENI. Here the CDR3 reads CASSRDALANNEQFF. Written as DNA, the CDR3 is TGTGCCAGCTCACGGGATGCACTAGCGAACAATGAGCAGTTCTTC.

With regard to this clone: Additional DNA sequences in this sample encode the identical CDR3. This chain links TRBV5-1 with TRBJ2-5; D is unclear. The V end lost 0 bases, the J end lost 5 bases, and 5 bases lay between the germline ends. Germline V gene sequence: CDR1 SGHRS, CDR2 YFSETQ. The CDR3 consists of 12 residues. CDR3 sequence reads: CASSLGYETQYF. CDR3 in DNA: TGCGCCAGCAGCTTGGGTTATGAGACCCAGTACTTC.

The genes are TRBV2 and TRBJ2-3, with TRBD1 matching over 9 bases. Germline V gene sequence: CDR1 SNHLY, CDR2 FYNNEI. V trimming: 4 bases; J trimming: 3 bases; junction bases outside the gene matches: 5. This CDR3 is 15 amino acids long. The CDR3 protein is CASSGLGQGTDTQYF. CDR3 DNA: TGTGCCAGCAGTGGGCTGGGACAGGGAACAGATACGCAGTATTTT.

As concerns this clone: The same CDR3 is also encoded by other DNA sequences in this sample. This sequence joins TRBV5-1 and TRBJ2-7; possibly TRBD1 for D (6 bases). The CDR3 consists of 14 residues. Trimming stripped 0 bases from V and 3 bases from J, with 10 bases between. Germline assignment: CDR1 SGHRS and CDR2 YFSETQ. The DNA for the CDR3 is TGCGCCAGCAGCTTGGCAGGGGACCTCTACGAGCAGTACTTC. It codes for CASSLAGDLYEQYF.

The chain combines TRBV5-4 with TRBJ2-1; D uncertain. This CDR3 comprises 17 residues. With 0 bases removed from V and 3 bases from J, the gap between germline ends came to 16 bases. Germline V gene sequence: CDR1 SGHNT, CDR2 YYREEE (reference sequence). The DNA of the CDR3 is TGTGCCAGCAGCTTGGGCCCCCCGAACACGATCTACAATGAGCAGTTCTTC. Translation: CASSLGPPNTIYNEQFF. Combining the CDR3 with reference TRBV5-4 and TRBJ2-1 gives the whole variable domain ETGVTQSPTHLIKTRGQQVTLRCSSQSGHNTVSWYQQALGQGPQFIFQYYREEENGRGNFPPRFSGLQFPNYSSELNVNALELDDSALYLCASSLGPPNTIYNEQFFGPGTRLTVL.

This clone was observed a single time. This chain connects TRBV5-4 to TRBJ1-4; unclear D gene. This CDR3 is built from 14 residues. The V gene lost 1 base and the J gene lost 4 bases, with 8 bases spanning the gap. Germline V gene lookup returns CDR1 SGHNT and CDR2 YYREEE (reference sequence). This CDR3 reads CASSLTTNNEKLFF. Here the CDR3 DNA reads TGTGCCAGCAGCTTGACAACCAATAATGAAAAACTGTTTTTT.

The rearrangement links TRBV5-1 to TRBJ1-4, with 7 bases identical to TRBD1. The CDR3 loop spans 14 amino acids. Germline lookup yields CDR1 SGHRS and CDR2 YFSETQ. V lost 4 bases, J lost 5 bases, and 5 bases stayed unmatched. The CDR3 DNA reads as TGCGCCAGCAGCCCGGGACAGCAAAATGAAAAACTGTTTTTT. Translation: CASSPGQQNEKLFF. Complete variable domain (other parts from reference TRBV5-1 and TRBJ1-4): KAGVTQTPRYLIKTRGQQVTLSCSPISGHRSVSWYQQTPGQGLQFLFEYFSETQRNKGNFPGRFSGRQFSNSRSEMNVSTLELGDSALYLCASSPGQQNEKLFFGSGTQLSVL.

J is TRBJ1-1 and V is TRBV7-6; 7 bases agree with TRBD1. V trimming: 5 bases; J trimming: 7 bases; junction bases outside the gene matches: 7. The CDR3 has 13 amino acids. Germline CDR1 SGHVS, CDR2 FNYEAQ. The CDR3 DNA is TGTGCCAGCAGCCCTAGTTCAGGGGGTGAAGCTTTCTTT. It codes for CASSPSSGGEAFF. Drawing the rest from reference TRBV7-6 and TRBJ1-1, the complete variable domain is GAGVSQSPRYKVTKRGQDVALRCDPISGHVSLYWYRQALGQGPEFLTYFNYEAQQDKSGLPNDRFSAERPEGSISTLTIQRTEQRDSAMYRCASSPSSGGEAFFGQGTRLTVV.

The chain links TRBV30 to TRBJ1-3; the match to TRBD1 covers 8 bases. CDR3 length: 13 residues. Germline V CDR1 and CDR2: GTSNPN, SVGIG (reference sequence). J lost 7 bases, V lost 3 bases, and 5 bases had no gene match. The CDR3 loop is CAWRPGGANTIYF. CDR3 nucleotides: TGTGCCTGGAGGCCAGGGGGCGCGAACACCATATATTTT.

This chain uses TRBV18 with TRBJ1-2; 7 nucleotides align to TRBD1. The germline CDR1 and CDR2 sequences are KGHSH and LQKENI. V shed 3 bases, J shed 2 bases, and the junction held 3 bases outside the gene matches. The CDR3 runs to 14 residues. The CDR3 DNA reads as TGTGCCAGCTCACCGGAGGGACAGAACTATGGCTACACCTTC. Translating gives CASSPEGQNYGYTF.

This chain joins TRBV2 and TRBJ1-4; 7 bases match TRBD1. Germline-derived CDR1 and CDR2 are SNHLY and FYNNEI. V gave up 6 bases and J gave up 6 bases; unmatched junction bases: 7. The CDR3 covers 14 residues. The CDR3 region is CASSQRQGHEKLFF. The CDR3 DNA reads TGTGCCAGCAGCCAAAGACAGGGACATGAAAAACTGTTTTTT. The whole variable domain, filled in from reference TRBV2 and TRBJ1-4, reads EPEVTQTPSHQVTQMGQEVILRCVPISNHLYFYWYRQILGQKVEFLVSFYNNEISEKSEIFDDQFSVERPDGSNFTLKIRSTKLEDSAMYFCASSQRQGHEKLFFGSGTQLSVL.

The gene calls are TRBV6-5 and TRBJ1-4, with D perhaps TRBD1 (5 bases). Trimming shortened V by 0 bases and J by 7 bases, and 9 bases separated the two germline ends. The V gene's germline CDR1 is MNHEY and CDR2 SVGAGI. CDR3 length: 14 amino acids. The CDR3 region has the DNA TGTGCCAGCAGTTACTCGTTGCAGGGTGAAAAACTGTTTTTT. Amino acids: CASSYSLQGEKLFF.